This TCR beta chain was sequenced in a study of blood T cell repertoires in COVID-19. The overall study: The samples span acute and convalescent COVID-19 from the United States, Italy and Spain. The cDNA or gDNA used as material had been derived from T cells, B-cell-depleted T cells, or PBMCs.

CDR1 is PRHDT and CDR2 is FYEKMQ in the germline V gene (reference sequence). There are 16 residues in the CDR3. The ends were cut back, 3 bases at V and 1 base at J, with 15 bases in the middle. In the original workflow: From reference gene primer amplification, estimates of nucleated cell counts were derived. Here immunoSEQ multiplex PCR was the method, and the copy in TCRdb shows in-frame clones only, minus some. V and J calls and clone size follow that table, whereas D and trimming were derived from the DNA. Altogether just over 650,000 clones are present, more than 80% being singletons, with the ten largest covering about 0.26%.

The material sequenced was peripheral blood. This chain connects TRBV13 to TRBJ1-2; a weak D match, TRBD1 (5 bases). The receptor comes from a woman under 30 with acute or convalescent COVID-19. For the CDR3, the DNA is TGTGCCAGCAGCTTGGGTAGGGGTTCAAATAACTATGGCTACACCTTC. Protein: CASSLGRGSNNYGYTF.